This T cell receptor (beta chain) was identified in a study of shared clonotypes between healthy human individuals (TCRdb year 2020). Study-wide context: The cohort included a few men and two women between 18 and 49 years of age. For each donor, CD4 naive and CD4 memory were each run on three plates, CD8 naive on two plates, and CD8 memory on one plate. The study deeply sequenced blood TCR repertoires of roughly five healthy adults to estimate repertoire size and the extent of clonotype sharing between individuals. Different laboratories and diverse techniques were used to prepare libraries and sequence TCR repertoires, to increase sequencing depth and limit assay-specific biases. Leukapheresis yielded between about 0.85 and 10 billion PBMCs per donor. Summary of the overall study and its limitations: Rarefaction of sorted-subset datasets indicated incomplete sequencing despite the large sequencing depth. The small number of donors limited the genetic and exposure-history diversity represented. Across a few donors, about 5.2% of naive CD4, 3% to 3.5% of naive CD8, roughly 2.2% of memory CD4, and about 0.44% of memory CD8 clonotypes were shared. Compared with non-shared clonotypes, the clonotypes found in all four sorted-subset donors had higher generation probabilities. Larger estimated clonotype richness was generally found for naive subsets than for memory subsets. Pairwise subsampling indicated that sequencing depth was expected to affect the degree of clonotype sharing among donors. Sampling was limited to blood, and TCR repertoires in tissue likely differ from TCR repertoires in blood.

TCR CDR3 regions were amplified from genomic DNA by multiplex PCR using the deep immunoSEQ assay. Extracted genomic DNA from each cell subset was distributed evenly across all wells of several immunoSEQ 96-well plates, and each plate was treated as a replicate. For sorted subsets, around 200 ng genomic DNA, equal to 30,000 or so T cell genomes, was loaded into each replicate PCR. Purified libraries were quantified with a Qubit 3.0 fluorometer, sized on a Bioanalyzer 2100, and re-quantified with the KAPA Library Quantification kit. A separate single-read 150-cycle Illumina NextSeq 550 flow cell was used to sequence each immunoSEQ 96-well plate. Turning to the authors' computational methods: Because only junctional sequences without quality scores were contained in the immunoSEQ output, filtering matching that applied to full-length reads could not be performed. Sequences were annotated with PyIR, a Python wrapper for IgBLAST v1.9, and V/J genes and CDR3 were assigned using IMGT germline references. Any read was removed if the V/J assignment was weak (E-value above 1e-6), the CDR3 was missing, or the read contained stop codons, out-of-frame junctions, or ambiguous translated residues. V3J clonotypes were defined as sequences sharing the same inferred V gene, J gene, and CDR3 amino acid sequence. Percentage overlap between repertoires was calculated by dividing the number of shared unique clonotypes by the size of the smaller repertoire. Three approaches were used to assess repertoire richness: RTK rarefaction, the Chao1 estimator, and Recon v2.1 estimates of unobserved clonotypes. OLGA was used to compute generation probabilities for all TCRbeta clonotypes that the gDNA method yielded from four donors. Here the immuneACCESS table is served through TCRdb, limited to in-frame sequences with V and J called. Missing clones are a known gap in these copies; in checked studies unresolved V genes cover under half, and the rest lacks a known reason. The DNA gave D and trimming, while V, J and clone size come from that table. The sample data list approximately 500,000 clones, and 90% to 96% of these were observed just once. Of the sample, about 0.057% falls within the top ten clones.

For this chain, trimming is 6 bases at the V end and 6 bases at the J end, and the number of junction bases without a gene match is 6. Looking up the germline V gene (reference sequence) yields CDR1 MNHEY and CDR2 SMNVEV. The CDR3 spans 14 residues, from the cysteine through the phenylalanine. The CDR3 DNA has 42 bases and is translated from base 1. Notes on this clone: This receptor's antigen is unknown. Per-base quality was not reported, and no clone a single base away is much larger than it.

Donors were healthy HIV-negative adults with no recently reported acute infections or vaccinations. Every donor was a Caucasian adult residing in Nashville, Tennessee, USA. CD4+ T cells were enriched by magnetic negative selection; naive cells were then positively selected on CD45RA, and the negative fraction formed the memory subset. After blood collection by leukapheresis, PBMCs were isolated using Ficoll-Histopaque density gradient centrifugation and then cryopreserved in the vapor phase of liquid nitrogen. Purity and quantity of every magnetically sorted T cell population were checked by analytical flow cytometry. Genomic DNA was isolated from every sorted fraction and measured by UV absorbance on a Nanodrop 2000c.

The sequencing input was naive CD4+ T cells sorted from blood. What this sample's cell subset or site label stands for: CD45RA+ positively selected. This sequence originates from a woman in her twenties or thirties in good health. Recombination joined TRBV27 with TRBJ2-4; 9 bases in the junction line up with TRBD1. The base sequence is TGTGCCAGCAGGTGGACAGGGGCGTCAAACATTCAGTACTTC. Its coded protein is CASRWTGASNIQYF.